This T cell receptor beta chain was sequenced in a study of T cells in Graves' hyperthyroidism and ophthalmopathy. These patients, aged 18 to 65, had recently diagnosed hyperthyroidism lasting under 2 months. Diagnostic assessment was based on clinical symptoms, serum thyroxine and TRAb, thyroid ultrasound and orbital computed tomography. Germline assignment: CDR1 ENHRY and CDR2 SYGVKD. Trimming cost V 8 bases and J 0 bases, with 14 bases left between them. This CDR3 contains 14 residues. This clonotype was recorded at least ten times. What was amplified from RNA transcripts were TCR beta CDR3 regions. HTBI primers drove first-round RT-PCR of the TCR CDR3. Via MiXCR, TCRdb re-called the multiplex PCR reads, giving one row per CDR3 protein. The data contain hundreds of thousands of distinct CDR3 sequences, approximately 13% of them singletons.

This clonotype was obtained from a woman in her twenties or thirties with Graves' hyperthyroidism that later progressed to Graves' ophthalmopathy. The genes are TRBV10-3 and TRBJ2-7; no firm D call. Material: blood. Written as DNA, the CDR3 is TGTGCCATCGGTGGTGTGGAAAGCTCCTACGAGCAGTACTTC. Encoded protein: CAIGGVESSYEQYF.